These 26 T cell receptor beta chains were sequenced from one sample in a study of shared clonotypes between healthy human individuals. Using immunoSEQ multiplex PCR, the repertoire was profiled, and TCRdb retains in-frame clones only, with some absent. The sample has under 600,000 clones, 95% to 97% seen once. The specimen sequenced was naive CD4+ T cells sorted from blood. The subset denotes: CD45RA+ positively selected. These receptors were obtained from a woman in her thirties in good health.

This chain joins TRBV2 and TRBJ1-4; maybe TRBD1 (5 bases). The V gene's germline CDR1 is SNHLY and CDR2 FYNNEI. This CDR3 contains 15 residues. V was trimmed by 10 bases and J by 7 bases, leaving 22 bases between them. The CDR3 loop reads CATLQYGTNIEKLFF. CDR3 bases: TGTGCCACCCTCCAGTACGGGACGAATATTGAAAAACTGTTTTTT.

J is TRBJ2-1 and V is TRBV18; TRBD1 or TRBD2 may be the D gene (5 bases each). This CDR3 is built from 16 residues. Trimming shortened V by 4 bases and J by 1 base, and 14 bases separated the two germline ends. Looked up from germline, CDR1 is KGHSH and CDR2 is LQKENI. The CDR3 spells CASSLRTGRSYNEQFF. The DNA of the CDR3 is TGTGCCAGCTCACTAAGAACGGGACGGTCCTACAATGAGCAGTTCTTC.

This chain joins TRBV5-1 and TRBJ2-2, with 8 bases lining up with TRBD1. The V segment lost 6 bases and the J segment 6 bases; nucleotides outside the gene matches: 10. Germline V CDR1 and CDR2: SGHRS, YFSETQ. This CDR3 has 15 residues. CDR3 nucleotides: TGCGCCAGCACCGACTTTACAGGGGGATCCGGGGAGCTGTTTTTT. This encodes CASTDFTGGSGELFF.

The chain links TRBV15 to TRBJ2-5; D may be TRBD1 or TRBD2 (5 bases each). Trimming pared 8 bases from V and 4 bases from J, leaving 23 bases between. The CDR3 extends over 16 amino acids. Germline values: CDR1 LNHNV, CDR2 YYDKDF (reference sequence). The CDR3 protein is CATSRQGWYAGETQYF. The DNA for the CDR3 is TGTGCCACCTCCCGCCAGGGATGGTATGCGGGAGAGACCCAGTACTTC.

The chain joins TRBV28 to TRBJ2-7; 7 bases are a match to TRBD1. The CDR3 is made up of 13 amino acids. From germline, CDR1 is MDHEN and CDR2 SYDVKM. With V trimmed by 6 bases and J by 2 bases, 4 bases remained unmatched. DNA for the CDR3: TGTGCCAGCAGAGCCGGGACAGCCTACGAGCAGTACTTC. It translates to CASRAGTAYEQYF.

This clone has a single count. Here the CDR3 DNA reads TGTGCCAGCTCCCGGGCCACCTACGAGCAGTACTTC. This sequence encodes CASSRATYEQYF. The chain employs TRBV6-1 and TRBJ2-7; D is undetermined. Germline V lookup: CDR1 MNHNS, CDR2 SASEGT. Trimming removed 8 bases at V and 2 bases at J, with 10 bases between. The length of the CDR3 is 12 residues.

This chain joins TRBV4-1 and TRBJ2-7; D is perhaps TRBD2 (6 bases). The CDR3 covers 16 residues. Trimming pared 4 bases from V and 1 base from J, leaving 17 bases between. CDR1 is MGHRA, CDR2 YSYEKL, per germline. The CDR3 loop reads CASSRGVGPRSYEQYF. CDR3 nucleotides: TGCGCCAGCAGCCGGGGGGTGGGACCGCGGTCCTACGAGCAGTACTTC.

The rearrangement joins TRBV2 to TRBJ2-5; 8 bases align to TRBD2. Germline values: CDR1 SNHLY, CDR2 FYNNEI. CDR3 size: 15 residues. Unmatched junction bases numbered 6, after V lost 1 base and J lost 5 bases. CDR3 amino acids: CASSEERTSLETQYF. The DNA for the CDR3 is TGTGCCAGCAGTGAAGAGCGGACTAGCTTGGAGACCCAGTACTTC.

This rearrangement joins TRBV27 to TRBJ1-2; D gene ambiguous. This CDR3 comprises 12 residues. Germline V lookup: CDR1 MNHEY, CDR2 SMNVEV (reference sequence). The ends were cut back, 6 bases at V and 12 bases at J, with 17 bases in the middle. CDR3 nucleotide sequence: TGTGCCAGCAGAATCCCTCCCCCGGGGAACACCTTC. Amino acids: CASRIPPPGNTF.

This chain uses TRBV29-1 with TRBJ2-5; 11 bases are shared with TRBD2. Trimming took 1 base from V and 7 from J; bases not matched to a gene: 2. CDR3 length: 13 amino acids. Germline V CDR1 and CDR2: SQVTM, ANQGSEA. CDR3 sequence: CSVEVAGGWTQYF. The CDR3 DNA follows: TGCAGCGTTGAAGTAGCGGGAGGGTGGACCCAGTACTTC. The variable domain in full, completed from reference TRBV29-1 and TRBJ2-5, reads SAVISQKPSRDICQRGTSLTIQCQVDSQVTMMFWYRQQPGQSLTLIATANQGSEATYESGFVIDKFPISRPNLTFSTLTVSNMSPEDSSIYLCSVEVAGGWTQYFGPGTRLLVL.

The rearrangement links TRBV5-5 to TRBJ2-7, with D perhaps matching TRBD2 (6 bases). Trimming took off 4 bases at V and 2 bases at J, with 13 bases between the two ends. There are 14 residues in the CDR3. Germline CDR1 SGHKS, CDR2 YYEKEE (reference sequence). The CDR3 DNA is TGTGCCAGCAGCCCGGGAGCGTTCACCTACGAGCAGTACTTC. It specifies CASSPGAFTYEQYF.

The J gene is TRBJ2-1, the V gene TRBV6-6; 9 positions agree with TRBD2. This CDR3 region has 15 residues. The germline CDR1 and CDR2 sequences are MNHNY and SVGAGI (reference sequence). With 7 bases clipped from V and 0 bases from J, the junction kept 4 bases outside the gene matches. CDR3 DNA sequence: TGTGCCAGCACTGGTAGCGGGAGCTCCTACAATGAGCAGTTCTTC. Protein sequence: CASTGSGSSYNEQFF.

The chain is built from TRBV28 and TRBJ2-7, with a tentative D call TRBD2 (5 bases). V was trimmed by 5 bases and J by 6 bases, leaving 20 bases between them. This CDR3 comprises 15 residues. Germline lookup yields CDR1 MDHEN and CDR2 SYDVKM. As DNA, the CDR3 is TGTGCCAGCAGTCCCCACCCCCGGGAAGCCAGCGAGCAGTACTTC. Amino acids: CASSPHPREASEQYF.

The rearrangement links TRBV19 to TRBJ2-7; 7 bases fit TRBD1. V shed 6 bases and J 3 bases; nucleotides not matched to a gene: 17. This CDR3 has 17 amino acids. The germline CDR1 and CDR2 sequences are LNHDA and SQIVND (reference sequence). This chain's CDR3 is CASSDRAATKTIYEQYF. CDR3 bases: TGTGCCAGTAGCGACAGGGCGGCTACTAAGACTATCTACGAGCAGTACTTC.

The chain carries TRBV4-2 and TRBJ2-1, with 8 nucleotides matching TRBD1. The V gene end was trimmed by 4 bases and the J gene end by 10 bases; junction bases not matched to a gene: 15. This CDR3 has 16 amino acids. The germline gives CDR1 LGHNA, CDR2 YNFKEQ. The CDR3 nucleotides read TGTGCCAGCAGCCTAGTGGGCCAGGGGGCGAAAAGGGAGCAGTTCTTC. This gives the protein CASSLVGQGAKREQFF.

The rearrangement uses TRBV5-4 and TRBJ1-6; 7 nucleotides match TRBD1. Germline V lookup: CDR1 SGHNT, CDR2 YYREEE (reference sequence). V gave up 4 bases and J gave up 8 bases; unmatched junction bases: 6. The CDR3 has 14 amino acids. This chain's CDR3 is CASSRDSSYSPLHF. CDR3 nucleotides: TGTGCCAGCAGCAGGGACAGCTCGTATTCACCCCTCCACTTT.

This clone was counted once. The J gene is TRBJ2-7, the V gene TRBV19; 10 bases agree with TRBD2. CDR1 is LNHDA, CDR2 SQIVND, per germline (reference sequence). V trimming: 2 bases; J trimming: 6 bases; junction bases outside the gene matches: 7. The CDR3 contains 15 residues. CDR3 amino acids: CASSILPSGRGEQYF. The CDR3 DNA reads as TGTGCCAGTAGTATACTCCCTAGCGGGAGAGGCGAGCAGTACTTC.

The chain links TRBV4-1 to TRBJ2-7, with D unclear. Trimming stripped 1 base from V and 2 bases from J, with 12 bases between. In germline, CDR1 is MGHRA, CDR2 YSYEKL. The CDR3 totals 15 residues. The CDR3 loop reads CASSQATMRAYEQYF. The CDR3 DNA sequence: TGCGCCAGCAGCCAAGCGACCATGCGCGCCTACGAGCAGTACTTC.

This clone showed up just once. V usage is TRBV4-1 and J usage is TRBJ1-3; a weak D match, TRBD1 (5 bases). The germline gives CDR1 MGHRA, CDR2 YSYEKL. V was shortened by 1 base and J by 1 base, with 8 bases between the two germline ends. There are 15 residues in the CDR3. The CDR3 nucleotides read TGCGCCAGCAGCCAAGTTGGGGGGTCTGGAAACACCATATATTTT. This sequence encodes CASSQVGGSGNTIYF.

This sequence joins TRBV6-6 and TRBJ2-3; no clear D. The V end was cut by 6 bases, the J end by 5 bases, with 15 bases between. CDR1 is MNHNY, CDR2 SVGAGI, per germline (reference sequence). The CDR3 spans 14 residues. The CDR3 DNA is TGTGCCAGCAGCACCGCACTTTCGCGAGATACGCAGTATTTT. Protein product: CASSTALSRDTQYF.

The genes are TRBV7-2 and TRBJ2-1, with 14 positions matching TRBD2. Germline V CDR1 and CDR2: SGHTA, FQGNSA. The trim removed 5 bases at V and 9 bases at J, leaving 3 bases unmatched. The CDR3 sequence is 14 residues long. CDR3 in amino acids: CASSPGLAGGEQFF. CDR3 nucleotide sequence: TGTGCCAGCAGCCCAGGACTAGCGGGGGGTGAGCAGTTCTTC.

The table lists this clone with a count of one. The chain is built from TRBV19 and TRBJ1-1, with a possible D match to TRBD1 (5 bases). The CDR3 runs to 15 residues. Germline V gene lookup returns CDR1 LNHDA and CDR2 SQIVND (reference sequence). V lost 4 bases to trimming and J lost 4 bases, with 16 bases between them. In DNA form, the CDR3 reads TGTGCCAGTAGTACGCCTTTCAGGGTGGGCACTGAAGCTTTCTTT. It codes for CASSTPFRVGTEAFF. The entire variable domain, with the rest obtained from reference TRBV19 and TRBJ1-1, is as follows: DGGITQSPKYLFRKEGQNVTLSCEQNLNHDAMYWYRQDPGQGLRLIYYSQIVNDFQKGDIAEGYSVSREKKESFPLTVTSAQKNPTAFYLCASSTPFRVGTEAFFGQGTRLTVV.

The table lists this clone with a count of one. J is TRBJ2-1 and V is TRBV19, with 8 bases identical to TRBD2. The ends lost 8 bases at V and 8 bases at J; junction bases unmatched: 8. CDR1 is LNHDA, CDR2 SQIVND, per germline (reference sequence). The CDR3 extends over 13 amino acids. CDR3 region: CASGPGLVYEQFF. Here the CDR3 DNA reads TGTGCCAGTGGGCCGGGACTAGTGTATGAGCAGTTCTTC.

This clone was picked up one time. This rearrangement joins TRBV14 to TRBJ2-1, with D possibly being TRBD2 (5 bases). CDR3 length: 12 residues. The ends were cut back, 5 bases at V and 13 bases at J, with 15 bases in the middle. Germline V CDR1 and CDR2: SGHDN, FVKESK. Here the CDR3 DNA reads TGTGCCAGCAGCTACGGGCCGACTACCCAGTTCTTC. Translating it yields CASSYGPTTQFF.

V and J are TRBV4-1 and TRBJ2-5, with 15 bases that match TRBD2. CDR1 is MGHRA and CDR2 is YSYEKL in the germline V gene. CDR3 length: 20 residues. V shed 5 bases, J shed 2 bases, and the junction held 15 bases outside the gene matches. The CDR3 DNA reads TGCGCCAGCAGCTTCCCGCCGCCGGGACTAGCGGGAGGCCCACAAGAGACCCAGTACTTC. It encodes CASSFPPPGLAGGPQETQYF.

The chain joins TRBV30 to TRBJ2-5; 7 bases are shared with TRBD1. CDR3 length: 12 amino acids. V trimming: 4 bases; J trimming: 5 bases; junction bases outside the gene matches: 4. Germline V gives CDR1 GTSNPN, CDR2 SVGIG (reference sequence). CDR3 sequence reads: CAWTGGWETQYF. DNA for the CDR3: TGTGCCTGGACAGGGGGTTGGGAGACCCAGTACTTC. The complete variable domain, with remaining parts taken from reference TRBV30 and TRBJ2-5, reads SQTIHQWPATLVQPVGSPLSLECTVEGTSNPNLYWYRQAAGRGLQLLFYSVGIGQISSEVPQNLSASRPQDRQFILSSKKLLLSDSGFYLCAWTGGWETQYFGPGTRLLVL.